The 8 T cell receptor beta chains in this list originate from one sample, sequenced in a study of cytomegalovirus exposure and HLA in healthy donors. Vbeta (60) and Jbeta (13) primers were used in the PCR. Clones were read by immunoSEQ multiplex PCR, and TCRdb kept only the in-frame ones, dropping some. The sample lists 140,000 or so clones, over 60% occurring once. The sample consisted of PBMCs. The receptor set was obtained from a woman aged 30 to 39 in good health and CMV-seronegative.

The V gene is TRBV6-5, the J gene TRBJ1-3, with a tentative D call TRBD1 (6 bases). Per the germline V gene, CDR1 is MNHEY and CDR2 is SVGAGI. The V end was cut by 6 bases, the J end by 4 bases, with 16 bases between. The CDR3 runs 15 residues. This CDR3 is CASSSTGSRGNTIYF. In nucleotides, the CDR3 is TGTGCCAGCAGCTCGACAGGCTCGAGAGGAAACACCATATATTTT.

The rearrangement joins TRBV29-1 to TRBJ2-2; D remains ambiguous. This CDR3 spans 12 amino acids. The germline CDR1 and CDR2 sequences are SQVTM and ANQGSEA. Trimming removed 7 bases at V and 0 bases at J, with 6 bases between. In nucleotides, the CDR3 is TGCAGCGGGGCAGCGAACACCGGGGAGCTGTTTTTT. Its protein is CSGAANTGELFF.

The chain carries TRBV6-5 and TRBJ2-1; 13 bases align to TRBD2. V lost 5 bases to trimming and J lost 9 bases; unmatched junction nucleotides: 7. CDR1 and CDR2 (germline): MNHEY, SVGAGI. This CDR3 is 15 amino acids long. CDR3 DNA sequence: TGTGCCAGCAGTCAACTAGCGGGGGGGCCGTTTGAGCAGTTCTTC. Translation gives CASSQLAGGPFEQFF.

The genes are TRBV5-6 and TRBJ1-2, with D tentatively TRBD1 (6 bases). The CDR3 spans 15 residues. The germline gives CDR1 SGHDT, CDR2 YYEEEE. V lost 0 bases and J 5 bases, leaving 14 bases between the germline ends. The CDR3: CASSLVAGAPYGYTF. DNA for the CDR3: TGTGCCAGCAGCTTGGTGGCAGGGGCTCCTTATGGCTACACCTTC.

The CDR3 here is CASSLDPGVETQYF. The CDR3 DNA follows: TGTGCCAGCAGCTTAGATCCCGGAGTGGAGACCCAGTACTTC. V is TRBV11-2 and J is TRBJ2-5; D remains unclear. CDR1 is SGHAT and CDR2 is FQNNGV in the germline V gene. The CDR3 contains 14 residues. Between the trimmed V and J ends, which lost 0 bases and 5 bases, there was a span of 10 bases.

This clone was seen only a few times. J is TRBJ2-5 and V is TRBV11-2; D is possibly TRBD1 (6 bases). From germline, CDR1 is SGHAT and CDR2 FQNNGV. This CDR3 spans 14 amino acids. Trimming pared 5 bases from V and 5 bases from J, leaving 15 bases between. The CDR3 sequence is CASSTDRIWETQYF. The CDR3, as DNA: TGTGCCAGCAGCACTGACAGGATTTGGGAGACCCAGTACTTC.

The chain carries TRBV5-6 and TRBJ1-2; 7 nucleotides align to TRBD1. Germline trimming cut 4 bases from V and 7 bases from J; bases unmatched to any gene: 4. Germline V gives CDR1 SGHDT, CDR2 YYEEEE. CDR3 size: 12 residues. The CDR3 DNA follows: TGTGCCAGCAGCGAGGGGGCGGGTGGCTACACCTTC. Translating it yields CASSEGAGGYTF. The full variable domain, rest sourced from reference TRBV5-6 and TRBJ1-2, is DAGVTQSPTHLIKTRGQQVTLRCSPKSGHDTVSWYQQALGQGPQFIFQYYEEEERQRGNFPDRFSGHQFPNYSSELNVNALLLGDSALYLCASSEGAGGYTFGSGTRLTVV.

CDR3 residues: CSVAETEAFF. The CDR3 bases are TGCAGCGTTGCCGAGACTGAAGCTTTCTTT. V gene TRBV29-1 combines with J gene TRBJ1-1; D gene uncertain. Germline CDR1 reads SQVTM; CDR2 reads ANQGSEA. The germline V and J ends were trimmed by 4 bases and 5 bases, with 5 bases remaining between them. The CDR3 covers 10 residues.